The rows below give T cell receptor beta chains drawn from one sample of a study of blood T cell repertoires in COVID-19. Sequencing was performed with immunoSEQ multiplex PCR; in TCRdb, only in-frame clones are kept and a portion is missing. This table has some 63,000 clones, around 79% appearing once. The specimen was peripheral blood. The receptors were sampled from a human donor in a cohort sampled during active COVID-19. The CDR3 runs from the conserved cysteine through the conserved F or W. The D gene is left open where the match is weak. Not every row has a clone size; where given, it reads once, few, many or a size class.

CDR3nt,CDR3aa,len,v_gene,d_gene,abundance,j_gene
TGTGCCACCAGTGGGTCTCTGAGGGGGCTAAGGCCCCTGGGCTATGGCTACACCTTC,CATSGSLRGLRPLGYGYTF,19,TRBV24-1,TRBD1,.,TRBJ1-2
TGCGCCAGCAGCCAAGATCCGGGGGGCTGGGGCAATCAGCCCCAGCATTTT,CASSQDPGGWGNQPQHF,17,TRBV4-1,.,few,TRBJ1-5
TGCGCCAGCAGCCAAGATGGGGGCTTCCCCTCCTACAATGAGCAGTTCTTC,CASSQDGGFPSYNEQFF,17,TRBV4-3,.,.,TRBJ2-1
TGTGCCAGCAGCCTTAGTAGCAATCAGCCCCAGCATTTT,CASSLSSNQPQHF,13,TRBV12-3/TRBV12-4,.,.,TRBJ1-5
TGTGCCAGCAGCTTAGCGTCAATGTATTTCGACTCCTCCCTCCAGTACTTC,CASSLASMYFDSSLQYF,17,TRBV7-8,.,.,TRBJ2-7
TGTGCCAGCAGCGAGGGGGGCGGGAGCTCCTACGAGCAGTACTTC,CASSEGGGSSYEQYF,15,TRBV9,.,.,TRBJ2-7
TGTGCCAGTAGTACATCCGGGACAGGGGTCTACGAGCAGTACTTC,CASSTSGTGVYEQYF,15,TRBV19,TRBD1,few,TRBJ2-7
TGTGCCAGCAGCACCCGACAGGGGGCGAGGGAGCAGTACTTC,CASSTRQGAREQYF,14,TRBV7-2,TRBD1,few,TRBJ2-7
TGTGCCATCACCCAGACAGGGGGCAAGAACGAGCAGTACTTC,CAITQTGGKNEQYF,14,TRBV10-3,TRBD1,.,TRBJ2-7
TGTGCCAGCAGCAAAGTGGGTCCAGGGGGTGGCAATGAGCAGTTCTTC,CASSKVGPGGGNEQFF,16,TRBV21-1,.,.,TRBJ2-1
TGTGCCAGCAGGTCCCAAGGAGGGGGGGTATACGAGCAGTACTTC,CASRSQGGGVYEQYF,15,TRBV28,.,once,TRBJ2-7
TGTGCCAGTAGCTATCGGAGTAGTGGCTGGTTGGAGACCCAGTACTTC,CASSYRSSGWLETQYF,16,TRBV19,.,.,TRBJ2-5
TGTGCCAGCAGCTTGCCCGGGAGGGGATCAGAGACCCAGTACTTC,CASSLPGRGSETQYF,15,TRBV5-4,TRBD2,few,TRBJ2-5
TGTGCCAGCAGCCCCAGGGAGGGCTATGGCTACACCTTC,CASSPREGYGYTF,13,TRBV28,.,.,TRBJ1-2
TGCAGTGCTAGACAGTCCTACGAGCAGTACTTC,CSARQSYEQYF,11,TRBV20-1,.,.,TRBJ2-7
TGTGCCAGCAGCTCGAGACAGGGAGCCGGGGCCAACGTCCTGACTTTC,CASSSRQGAGANVLTF,16,TRBV7-6,TRBD1,.,TRBJ2-6
TGTGCCAGCAGCCCAACGCGACAGGCTTCAGGGCAGTACTTC,CASSPTRQASGQYF,14,TRBV6-2/TRBV6-3,.,.,TRBJ2-7
TGTGCCAGCAGTCTATACAGGGGGTTTGAGAGTGAAGCTTTCTTT,CASSLYRGFESEAFF,15,TRBV6-5,TRBD1,.,TRBJ1-1
TGCGCCAGCAGCCCAGCGGACCGGGACTACGAGCAGTACTTC,CASSPADRDYEQYF,14,TRBV5-1,.,.,TRBJ2-7
TGTGCCAGCAGCCCTCCGCAGGCTCGCGACATTCAGTACTTC,CASSPPQARDIQYF,14,TRBV27,.,.,TRBJ2-4